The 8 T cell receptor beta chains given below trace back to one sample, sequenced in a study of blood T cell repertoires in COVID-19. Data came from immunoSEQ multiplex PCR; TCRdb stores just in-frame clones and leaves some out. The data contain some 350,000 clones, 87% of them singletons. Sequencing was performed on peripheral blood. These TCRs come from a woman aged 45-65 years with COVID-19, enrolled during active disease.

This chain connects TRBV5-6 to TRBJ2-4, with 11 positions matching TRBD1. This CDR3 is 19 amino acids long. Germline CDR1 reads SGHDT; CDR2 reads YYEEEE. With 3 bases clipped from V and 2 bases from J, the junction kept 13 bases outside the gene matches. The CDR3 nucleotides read TGTGCCAGCAGCTCAAAACCGGGGACAGGGGGAATTACCAAAAACATTCAGTACTTC. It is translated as CASSSKPGTGGITKNIQYF. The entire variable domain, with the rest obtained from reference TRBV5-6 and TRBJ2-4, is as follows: DAGVTQSPTHLIKTRGQQVTLRCSPKSGHDTVSWYQQALGQGPQFIFQYYEEEERQRGNFPDRFSGHQFPNYSSELNVNALLLGDSALYLCASSSKPGTGGITKNIQYFGAGTRLSVL.

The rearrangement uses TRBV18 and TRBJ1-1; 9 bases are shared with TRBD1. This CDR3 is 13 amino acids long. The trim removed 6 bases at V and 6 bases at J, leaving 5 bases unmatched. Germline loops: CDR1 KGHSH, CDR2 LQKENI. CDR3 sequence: CASSRDREPEAFF. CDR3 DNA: TGTGCCAGCTCCCGGGACAGGGAACCTGAAGCTTTCTTT. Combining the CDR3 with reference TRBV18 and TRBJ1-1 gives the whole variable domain NAGVMQNPRHLVRRRGQEARLRCSPMKGHSHVYWYRQLPEEGLKFMVYLQKENIIDESGMPKERFSAEFPKEGPSILRIQQVVRGDSAAYFCASSRDREPEAFFGQGTRLTVV.

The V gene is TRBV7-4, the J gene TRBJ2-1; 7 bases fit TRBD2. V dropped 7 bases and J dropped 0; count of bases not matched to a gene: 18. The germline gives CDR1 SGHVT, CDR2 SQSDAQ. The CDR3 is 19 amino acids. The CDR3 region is CASTPRGRALKYSYNEQFF. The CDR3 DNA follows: TGTGCCAGCACCCCCCGGGGGAGGGCTCTAAAATACTCCTACAATGAGCAGTTCTTC.

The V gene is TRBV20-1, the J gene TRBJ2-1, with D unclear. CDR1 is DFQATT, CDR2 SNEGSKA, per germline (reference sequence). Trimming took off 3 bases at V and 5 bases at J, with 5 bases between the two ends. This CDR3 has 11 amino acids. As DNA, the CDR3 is TGCAGTGCTAGCGACAACAATGAGCAGTTCTTC. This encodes CSASDNNEQFF.

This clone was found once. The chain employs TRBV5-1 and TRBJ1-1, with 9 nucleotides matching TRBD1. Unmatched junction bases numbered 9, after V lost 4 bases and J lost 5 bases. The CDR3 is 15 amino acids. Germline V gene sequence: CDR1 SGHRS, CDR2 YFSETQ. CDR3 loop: CASSAEGQGGTEAFF. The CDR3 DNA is TGCGCCAGCAGCGCGGAGGGACAGGGTGGAACTGAAGCTTTCTTT.

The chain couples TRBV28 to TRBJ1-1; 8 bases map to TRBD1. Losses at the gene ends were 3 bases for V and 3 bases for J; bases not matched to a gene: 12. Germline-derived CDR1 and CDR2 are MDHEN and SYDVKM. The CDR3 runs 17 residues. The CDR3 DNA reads TGTGCCAGCAGTTTGTTGGACAGGGTGATCAAGGACACTGAAGCTTTCTTT. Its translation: CASSLLDRVIKDTEAFF.

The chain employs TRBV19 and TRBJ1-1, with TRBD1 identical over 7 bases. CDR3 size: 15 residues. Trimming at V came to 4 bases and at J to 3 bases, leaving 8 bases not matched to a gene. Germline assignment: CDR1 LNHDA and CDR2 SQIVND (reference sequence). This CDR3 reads CASSTKTGVDTEAFF. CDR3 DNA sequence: TGTGCCAGTAGTACAAAAACAGGGGTGGACACTGAAGCTTTCTTT.

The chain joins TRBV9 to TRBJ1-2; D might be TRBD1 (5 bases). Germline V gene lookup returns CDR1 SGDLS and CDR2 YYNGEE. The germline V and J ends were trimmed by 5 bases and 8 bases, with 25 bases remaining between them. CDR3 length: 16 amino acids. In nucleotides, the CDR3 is TGTGCCAGCAGTTCAGAGGAGGTTGGGAGGGGTAGGGGCTACACCTTC. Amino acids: CASSSEEVGRGRGYTF. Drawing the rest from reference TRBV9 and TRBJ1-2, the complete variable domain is DSGVTQTPKHLITATGQRVTLRCSPRSGDLSVYWYQQSLDQGLQFLIQYYNGEERAKGNILERFSAQQFPDLHSELNLSSLELGDSALYFCASSSEEVGRGRGYTFGSGTRLTVV.